Listed below are T cell receptor beta chains from one sample, sequenced in a study of regulatory dendritic cells for organ transplantation. The method was immunoSEQ multiplex PCR; TCRdb's version includes in-frame clones alone and lacks a portion of them. The sample consists of 25,000 to 30,000 clones, over 75% of them appearing once. Sequenced sample: memory CD4+ T cells from blood. The receptor source for this set is a human donor in good health. Both conserved end residues are part of each CDR3. D genes are given only for firm matches. A row's size may be missing; if present it is once, few, many or a size class.

V	D	length	J	size	DNA	CDR3
TRBV18	-	13	TRBJ1-5	few	TGTGCCAGCTCACCGGGTCGCAATCAGCCCCAGCATTTT	CASSPGRNQPQHF
TRBV9	TRBD1	13	TRBJ2-5	-	TGTGCCAGCGGAAAAGACAGGGGGGAGACCCAGTACTTC	CASGKDRGETQYF
TRBV11-2	-	14	TRBJ2-5	-	TGTGCCAGCAGCCTCACTTGGACAAAAGAGACCCAGTACTTC	CASSLTWTKETQYF
TRBV7-9	TRBD2	18	TRBJ2-3	-	TGTGCCAGCAGCTCATCATATAGTAGCGGGAGTGGTCTTGGCACGCAGTATTTT	CASSSSYSSGSGLGTQYF
TRBV6-1	-	14	TRBJ2-7	-	TGTGCCAGCAGTCTCCGGGACACTAGTCGCGAGCAGTACTTC	CASSLRDTSREQYF
TRBV5-4	TRBD2	17	TRBJ2-7	-	TGTGCCAGCGAGACAGGAGGGACCGGGAGGGCCATCAACGAGCAGTACTTC	CASETGGTGRAINEQYF
TRBV4-2	-	16	TRBJ2-7	once	TGTGCCAGCAGCCAAGTGGGCGGGGCCTTCTCCTACGAGCAGTACTTC	CASSQVGGAFSYEQYF
TRBV15	-	9	TRBJ2-5	-	TGTGCCACCTCTAAGACCCAGTACTTC	CATSKTQYF
TRBV21-1	-	14	TRBJ2-7	-	TGTGCCAGCAGCAAACGGACAGGAAACTACGAGCAGTACTTC	CASSKRTGNYEQYF
TRBV29-1	-	12	TRBJ2-1	few	TGCAGCGTCATTCCCAGTTTCGATGAGCAGTTCTTC	CSVIPSFDEQFF
TRBV7-6	-	14	TRBJ2-3	-	TGTGCCAGCAGCTTTAGCAGCCGCACAGATACGCAGTATTTT	CASSFSSRTDTQYF
TRBV7-2	TRBD2	15	TRBJ2-7	-	TGTGCCAGCAGCTTAGGGACTAGCGGGAGAGAGGTGCAGTACTTC	CASSLGTSGREVQYF
TRBV2	-	14	TRBJ1-2	-	TGTGCCAGCAGTCGGGACCGAGCTAACTATGGCTACACCTTC	CASSRDRANYGYTF
TRBV2	-	15	TRBJ1-2	-	TGTGCCAGCAGTGAAGCCCGGGGTTGGGACTATGGCTACACCTTC	CASSEARGWDYGYTF
TRBV18	TRBD2	18	TRBJ2-2	-	TGTGCCAGCTCCCGAACCACGCCAGCGGGAGCGAACACCGGGGAGCTGTTTTTT	CASSRTTPAGANTGELFF
TRBV14	TRBD2	15	TRBJ2-7	-	TGTGCCAGCAGCCAGAGAGCGGGGGGGCCCCACGAGCAGTACTTC	CASSQRAGGPHEQYF
TRBV5-1	TRBD2	15	TRBJ2-1	once	TGCGCCAGCAGCGAGGGACCCCACCTGGAGCGGGAGGTGGTCTTC	CASSEGPHLEREVVF
TRBV10-3	-	13	TRBJ1-1	-	TGTGCCATCAGTGAGTCCCAGAGCACTGAAGCTTTCTTT	CAISESQSTEAFF
TRBV6-1	TRBD2	15	TRBJ2-2	-	TGTGCCAGCAGGACGGGACTAGCGGACACCGGGGAGCTGTTTTTT	CASRTGLADTGELFF
TRBV7-2	-	13	TRBJ2-7	-	TGTGCCAGCAGCTTGGGACGTCCCTACGAGCAGTACTTC	CASSLGRPYEQYF
TRBV7-9	TRBD1	16	TRBJ2-7	-	TGTGCCAGCAGCTCCGGACAGGGGTTTTTCGTGTACGAGCAGTACTTC	CASSSGQGFFVYEQYF
TRBV2	TRBD1	13	TRBJ2-7	-	TGTGCCAGCAGGAGAGACAGGGAAGGCGAGCAGTACTTC	CASRRDREGEQYF
TRBV6-5	TRBD2	11	TRBJ2-5	-	TGTGCCTGCCAGCGGGAGGAGACCCAGTACTTC	CACQREETQYF
TRBV28	-	15	TRBJ1-3	-	TGTGCCAGCAGTCCCCCCGCGGGCTTTGGAAACACCATATATTTT	CASSPPAGFGNTIYF
TRBV6-5	-	16	TRBJ2-3	few	TGTGCCAGCAGTTTTTTTAGGGAACTGGTACTCGATACGCAGTATTTT	CASSFFRELVLDTQYF
TRBV5-1	-	15	TRBJ2-1	-	TGCGCCAGCAGCTTCCCGGAGGGAAAATACAATGAGCAGTTCTTC	CASSFPEGKYNEQFF
TRBV18	TRBD2	14	TRBJ2-3	-	TGTGCCAGCTCACCAAGCGGGGCCGCAGATACGCAGTATTTT	CASSPSGAADTQYF
TRBV2	-	14	TRBJ2-5	-	TGTGCCAGCACCGCCGACGGGACCCAAGAGACCCAGTACTTC	CASTADGTQETQYF
TRBV30	-	15	TRBJ1-6	-	TGTGCCTGGAGTACCCCGAGCTCCTATAATTCACCCCTCCACTTT	CAWSTPSSYNSPLHF
TRBV20-1	-	11	TRBJ1-2	-	TGCAGTGCTGGAAGTGGGTATGGCTACACCTTC	CSAGSGYGYTF
TRBV5-6	-	15	TRBJ1-5	-	TGTGCCAGCAGCTTCGGGTCCAGGGTCAATCAGCCCCAGCATTTT	CASSFGSRVNQPQHF
TRBV7-2	-	14	TRBJ1-1	few	TGTGCCAGCAGCCCCCAGGGGACCAACACTGAAGCTTTCTTT	CASSPQGTNTEAFF
TRBV14	-	14	TRBJ1-1	-	TGTGCCAGCAGCCCGAGGGTATACGGCACTGAAGCTTTCTTT	CASSPRVYGTEAFF
TRBV7-2	-	13	TRBJ2-5	-	TGTGCCAGCAGCTTTCAGGGCCAAGAGACCCAGTACTTC	CASSFQGQETQYF
TRBV7-2	TRBD1	16	TRBJ2-1	-	TGTGCCAGCAGCACCGACAGGGGTGGATCCTACAATGAGCAGTTCTTC	CASSTDRGGSYNEQFF
TRBV7-2	-	14	TRBJ1-5	-	TGTGCCAGCAGCCCAAACCTCGGAAATCAGCCCCAGCATTTT	CASSPNLGNQPQHF
TRBV19	-	13	TRBJ1-2	-	TGTGCCAGTAGTATTGTGCAGGGAAGGGGCTACACCTTC	CASSIVQGRGYTF